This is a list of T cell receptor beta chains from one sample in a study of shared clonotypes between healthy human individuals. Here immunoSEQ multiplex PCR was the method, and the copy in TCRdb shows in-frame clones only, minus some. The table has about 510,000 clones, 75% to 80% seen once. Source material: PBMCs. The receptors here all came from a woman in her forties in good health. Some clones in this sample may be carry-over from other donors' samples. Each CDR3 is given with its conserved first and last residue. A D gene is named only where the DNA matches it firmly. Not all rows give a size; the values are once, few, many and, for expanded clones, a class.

CDR3nt: TGTGCCAGCAGCTTGGAGGAGGGGGCCGAGCAGTACTTC
CDR3aa: CASSLEEGAEQYF
v_gene: TRBV5-6
j_gene: TRBJ2-7
d_gene: NA
abundance: NA

CDR3nt: TGTGCCAGCAGCTTAGAGGGGGGTAGAAACACCATATATTTT
CDR3aa: CASSLEGGRNTIYF
v_gene: TRBV7-2
j_gene: TRBJ1-3
d_gene: NA
abundance: NA

CDR3nt: TGCAGCGTCGGGACCTTAACCGGGACCCCGGGGGCAGATACGCAGTATTTT
CDR3aa: CSVGTLTGTPGADTQYF
v_gene: TRBV29-1
j_gene: TRBJ2-3
d_gene: NA
abundance: NA

CDR3nt: TGTGCCAGCAGCGGGAGGGACTTCGAGCAGTACTTC
CDR3aa: CASSGRDFEQYF
v_gene: TRBV7-9
j_gene: TRBJ2-7
d_gene: TRBD2
abundance: NA

CDR3nt: TGTGCCAGCAGTGTTAGCGCGGGAGTCCCCTCGAACACCGGGGAGCTGTTTTTT
CDR3aa: CASSVSAGVPSNTGELFF
v_gene: TRBV2
j_gene: TRBJ2-2
d_gene: TRBD2
abundance: NA

CDR3nt: TGTGCCAGCAGCTACGCTCATCCAAGCACAGATACGCAGTATTTT
CDR3aa: CASSYAHPSTDTQYF
v_gene: TRBV7-2
j_gene: TRBJ2-3
d_gene: NA
abundance: many

CDR3nt: TGTGCCAGTAGTAACCGGGACGGGTACACAGATACGCAGTATTTT
CDR3aa: CASSNRDGYTDTQYF
v_gene: TRBV19
j_gene: TRBJ2-3
d_gene: NA
abundance: NA

CDR3nt: TGTGCCAGCAGGCCTGCATGGAGTAATGAAAAACTGTTTTTT
CDR3aa: CASRPAWSNEKLFF
v_gene: TRBV27
j_gene: TRBJ1-4
d_gene: NA
abundance: NA

CDR3nt: TGTGCCAGCAGTGAGGGACCAAGGAATGGCAATGAGCAGTTCTTC
CDR3aa: CASSEGPRNGNEQFF
v_gene: TRBV2
j_gene: TRBJ2-1
d_gene: NA
abundance: NA

CDR3nt: TGTGCCAGCAGCTTCCTCAGGGAGAACACTGAAGCTTTCTTT
CDR3aa: CASSFLRENTEAFF
v_gene: TRBV11-2
j_gene: TRBJ1-1
d_gene: NA
abundance: NA

CDR3nt: TGTGCCAGCCGCGAGCCAGGGAGCTCCTACGAGCAGTACTTC
CDR3aa: CASREPGSSYEQYF
v_gene: TRBV6-5
j_gene: TRBJ2-7
d_gene: NA
abundance: NA

CDR3nt: TGCGCCAGCAGTCTACTAGCCGCGGGAGTCGGAGAGACCCAGTACTTC
CDR3aa: CASSLLAAGVGETQYF
v_gene: TRBV5-1
j_gene: TRBJ2-5
d_gene: TRBD2
abundance: NA

CDR3nt: TGTGCCAGCAGCTTAGACGGGGATACGCAGTATTTT
CDR3aa: CASSLDGDTQYF
v_gene: TRBV7-9
j_gene: TRBJ2-3
d_gene: NA
abundance: NA

CDR3nt: TGTGCCAGCAGTTTAAGTGTGACAGGGATCATCAACGAGCAGTACTTC
CDR3aa: CASSLSVTGIINEQYF
v_gene: TRBV28
j_gene: TRBJ2-7
d_gene: TRBD1
abundance: once

CDR3nt: TGTGCCACCAGCAGAGATCGGGGAGATACGCAGTATTTT
CDR3aa: CATSRDRGDTQYF
v_gene: TRBV15
j_gene: TRBJ2-3
d_gene: NA
abundance: NA

CDR3nt: TGTGCCACCAGCAGAGCTGCGGCGGCTAATGAAAAACTGTTTTTT
CDR3aa: CATSRAAAANEKLFF
v_gene: TRBV15
j_gene: TRBJ1-4
d_gene: NA
abundance: NA

CDR3nt: TGTGCCGTAATGGTGCCCACAAACTATGGCTACACCTTC
CDR3aa: CAVMVPTNYGYTF
v_gene: TRBV28
j_gene: TRBJ1-2
d_gene: NA
abundance: few

CDR3nt: TGCGCCAGCAGCTTGGCGGGGTTAGGAGGGATTGAGCAGTTCTTC
CDR3aa: CASSLAGLGGIEQFF
v_gene: TRBV5-1
j_gene: TRBJ2-1
d_gene: NA
abundance: NA

CDR3nt: TGCGCCAGCAGTGATAACAGGGTCCCCTACGAGCAGTACTTC
CDR3aa: CASSDNRVPYEQYF
v_gene: TRBV10-1
j_gene: TRBJ2-7
d_gene: NA
abundance: NA

CDR3nt: TGTGCCATCAGCAGGACTAGCGGGTCCCACAATGAGCAGTTCTTC
CDR3aa: CAISRTSGSHNEQFF
v_gene: TRBV10-3
j_gene: TRBJ2-1
d_gene: TRBD2
abundance: NA

CDR3nt: TGTGCCAGCAGTCCACCTGCGGCTCCAGGCTACACCTTC
CDR3aa: CASSPPAAPGYTF
v_gene: TRBV28
j_gene: TRBJ1-2
d_gene: NA
abundance: NA

CDR3nt: TGTGCCAGCAGTCCGTACCCGACAGGGAACTATGGCTACACCTTC
CDR3aa: CASSPYPTGNYGYTF
v_gene: TRBV28
j_gene: TRBJ1-2
d_gene: TRBD1
abundance: NA

CDR3nt: TGTGCCAGCAGCACGACAGGGGTGGGAGAGCAGTACTTC
CDR3aa: CASSTTGVGEQYF
v_gene: TRBV7-3
j_gene: TRBJ2-7
d_gene: TRBD1
abundance: NA

CDR3nt: TGTGCCAGCAGCGAGGATCCCGGGACGGTTACCTACGAGCAGTACTTC
CDR3aa: CASSEDPGTVTYEQYF
v_gene: TRBV5-6
j_gene: TRBJ2-7
d_gene: NA
abundance: NA

CDR3nt: TGTGCCAGCAGCTTAGTTTGGCAGAACACTGAAGCTTTCTTT
CDR3aa: CASSLVWQNTEAFF
v_gene: TRBV7-2
j_gene: TRBJ1-1
d_gene: NA
abundance: few

CDR3nt: TGTGCCAGCAGGGCGGCTGGCTCCTACAATGAGCAGTTCTTC
CDR3aa: CASRAAGSYNEQFF
v_gene: TRBV28
j_gene: TRBJ2-1
d_gene: NA
abundance: NA

CDR3nt: TGTGCCAGCAGACGCGGACTAGCGGGAGGGGAGGGCCCCTACGAGCAGTACTTC
CDR3aa: CASRRGLAGGEGPYEQYF
v_gene: TRBV5-5
j_gene: TRBJ2-7
d_gene: TRBD2
abundance: NA